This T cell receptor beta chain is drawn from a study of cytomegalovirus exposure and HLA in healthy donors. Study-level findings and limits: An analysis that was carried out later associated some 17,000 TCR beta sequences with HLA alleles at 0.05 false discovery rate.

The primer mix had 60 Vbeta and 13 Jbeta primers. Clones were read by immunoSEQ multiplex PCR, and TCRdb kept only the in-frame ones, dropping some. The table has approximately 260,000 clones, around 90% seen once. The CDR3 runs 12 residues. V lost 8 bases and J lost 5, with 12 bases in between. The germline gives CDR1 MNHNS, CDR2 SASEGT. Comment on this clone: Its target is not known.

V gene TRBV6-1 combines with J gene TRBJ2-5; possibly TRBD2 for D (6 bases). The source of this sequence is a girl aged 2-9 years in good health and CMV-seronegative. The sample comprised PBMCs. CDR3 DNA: TGTGCCAGCGCGGGGCTTGGCGAGACCCAGTACTTC. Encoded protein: CASAGLGETQYF.